These 23 T cell receptor beta chains were sequenced from one sample in a study of memory CD4+ T cells and cytomegalovirus serostatus. Single viable CD3+CD4+CD8-CD45RO+ cells were sorted as the memory CD4+ T cells. Sequenced by immunoSEQ multiplex PCR; TCRdb stores in-frame clones only, minus some. The sample holds about 42,000 clones, over 70% seen once. Sequenced input: memory CD4+ T cells from blood. All receptors come from an adult in good health and CMV-seronegative.

The chain couples TRBV4-1 to TRBJ2-3; tentative D call: TRBD2 (5 bases). Germline values: CDR1 MGHRA, CDR2 YSYEKL. The CDR3 is made up of 13 amino acids. V lost 6 bases and J lost 4, with 11 bases in between. CDR3 nucleotides: TGCGCCAGCAGTCTGAGCGGATCAGATACGCAGTATTTT. This encodes CASSLSGSDTQYF.

This sequence joins TRBV27 and TRBJ1-5; 8 nucleotides line up with TRBD1. The CDR3 extends over 14 amino acids. Trimming removed 6 bases from V and 2 bases from J; junction bases left unmatched: 3. CDR1 is MNHEY and CDR2 is SMNVEV in the germline V gene (reference sequence). DNA of the CDR3: TGTGCCAGCAGCTTGGACAGGGGCAATCAGCCCCAGCATTTT. It is translated as CASSLDRGNQPQHF.

In this sample, this clone turned up once. The CDR3, as DNA: TGCGCCAGCAGCTTGGGACGGTATGCAACTAATGAAAAACTGTTTTTT. This gives the protein CASSLGRYATNEKLFF. The chain uses TRBV5-1 and TRBJ1-4; D is unresolved. The germline V and J ends were trimmed by 0 bases and 0 bases, with 9 bases remaining between them. Germline V gene lookup returns CDR1 SGHRS and CDR2 YFSETQ. This CDR3 has 16 residues. Full variable domain (outside the CDR3, taken from reference TRBV5-1 and TRBJ1-4): KAGVTQTPRYLIKTRGQQVTLSCSPISGHRSVSWYQQTPGQGLQFLFEYFSETQRNKGNFPGRFSGRQFSNSRSEMNVSTLELGDSALYLCASSLGRYATNEKLFFGSGTQLSVL.

The chain joins TRBV6-1 to TRBJ2-5, with TRBD1 as a possible D gene (6 bases). V was cut by 4 bases and J by 5 bases, with 14 bases left in between. Per germline, CDR1 MNHNS and CDR2 SASEGT. This CDR3 has 14 residues. This chain's CDR3 is CASSGGKGVETQYF. CDR3 bases: TGTGCCAGCAGTGGGGGAAAGGGGGTCGAGACCCAGTACTTC.

This sequence joins TRBV7-6 and TRBJ2-3; D is perhaps TRBD1 (8 bases). Germline V lookup: CDR1 SGHVS, CDR2 FNYEAQ. This CDR3 spans 16 amino acids. The V and J ends lost 6 bases and 6 bases respectively, with 22 bases between them. CDR3 region: CASSPQGGGGLDTQYF. CDR3 DNA sequence: TGTGCCAGCAGTCCACAGGGGGGAGGGGGTCTGGATACGCAGTATTTT. Full variable domain (outside the CDR3, taken from reference TRBV7-6 and TRBJ2-3): GAGVSQSPRYKVTKRGQDVALRCDPISGHVSLYWYRQALGQGPEFLTYFNYEAQQDKSGLPNDRFSAERPEGSISTLTIQRTEQRDSAMYRCASSPQGGGGLDTQYFGPGTRLTVL.

This chain joins TRBV11-3 and TRBJ2-2, with 10 bases fitting TRBD2. The CDR3 sequence is 13 residues long. Germline assignment: CDR1 SGHNT and CDR2 YENEEA. Germline trimming cut 5 bases from V and 8 bases from J; bases unmatched to any gene: 2. The CDR3 region has the DNA TGTGCCAGCAGCGGGACTAGCGCAGGGGAGCTGTTTTTT. It codes for CASSGTSAGELFF.

The V gene is TRBV20-1, the J gene TRBJ2-1; D is unresolved. The V gene lost 6 bases and the J gene lost 9 bases, with 12 bases spanning the gap. The CDR3 has 11 amino acids. In germline, CDR1 is DFQATT, CDR2 SNEGSKA (reference sequence). The DNA for the CDR3 is TGCAGTGCCCGGAGAGGTGGTGAGCAGTTCTTC. Translating it yields CSARRGGEQFF.

Only a few counts were recorded for this clone. The rearrangement uses TRBV2 and TRBJ1-5, with unresolved D. This CDR3 contains 15 residues. The V end lost 4 bases, the J end lost 0 bases, and 10 bases lay between the germline ends. Looked up from germline, CDR1 is SNHLY and CDR2 is FYNNEI. In nucleotides, the CDR3 is TGTGCCAGCAGTGTGGAGGCTTATAGCAATCAGCCCCAGCATTTT. Its translation: CASSVEAYSNQPQHF.

This rearrangement joins TRBV5-1 to TRBJ2-5; 12 positions agree with TRBD2. TRBJ2-7 explains the end of the DNA better; the J call may be wrong. CDR1 and CDR2 from the germline V gene are SGHRS and YFSETQ. This CDR3 has 14 amino acids. The DNA of the CDR3 is TGCGCCAGCAGCTCTAGCGGGGGGGCCCACGAGCAGTACTTC. Protein: CASSSSGGAHEQYF.

The CDR3 coding sequence is TGTGCCAGCGGGGCCATCGGCCCGTACGAGCAGTACTTC. Translating it yields CASGAIGPYEQYF. The chain has TRBV6-1 and TRBJ2-7; D possibly corresponds to TRBD1 (5 bases). Trimming removed 8 bases at V and 4 bases at J, with 15 bases between. The CDR3 totals 13 residues. CDR1 is MNHNS, CDR2 SASEGT, per germline.

As concerns this clone: Relative to the germline gene, one junction end is altered; a read error may explain this. The genes are TRBV5-6 and TRBJ2-7; 10 bases match TRBD1. The germline gives CDR1 SGHDT, CDR2 YYEEEE. The CDR3 sequence is 14 residues long. In DNA, the CDR3 is TGTGCCAGCAGCACCCGGGACAGGGGTGCGGGCCAGTCCTTC. As protein: CASSTRDRGAGQSF.

The chain joins TRBV27 to TRBJ1-6; TRBD1 matches at 7 bases. CDR3 length equals 16 residues. V dropped 5 bases and J dropped 11; count of bases not matched to a gene: 15. The germline V gene encodes CDR1 MNHEY and CDR2 SMNVEV (reference sequence). The CDR3 is CASSTNTGQKVPPLHF. In nucleotides, the CDR3 is TGTGCCAGCAGTACCAATACGGGACAGAAGGTCCCACCCCTCCACTTT.

The rearrangement uses TRBV18 and TRBJ1-2; D is unresolved. CDR1 is KGHSH, CDR2 LQKENI, per germline. Trimming removed 3 bases at V and 4 bases at J, with 12 bases between. This CDR3 contains 14 residues. CDR3 DNA sequence: TGTGCCAGCTCACCCGACCCGGCATTCTATGGCTACACCTTC. It encodes CASSPDPAFYGYTF.

The genes are TRBV5-1 and TRBJ1-4, with unresolved D. Germline V gene lookup returns CDR1 SGHRS and CDR2 YFSETQ. The CDR3 consists of 16 residues. Trimming pared 2 bases from V and 0 bases from J, leaving 11 bases between. The CDR3 DNA is TGCGCCAGCAGCTTAAATGGACGGTCAACTAATGAAAAACTGTTTTTT. Translating it yields CASSLNGRSTNEKLFF.

In its sample, this clone is medium-sized. V and J are TRBV18 and TRBJ1-1; TRBD1 is a possible D gene (5 bases). The CDR3 sequence is 15 residues long. In germline, CDR1 is KGHSH, CDR2 LQKENI. Trimming shortened V by 4 bases and J by 1 base, and 13 bases separated the two germline ends. For the CDR3, the DNA is TGTGCCAGCTCACGGGGCATTACAGGGAACACTGAAGCTTTCTTT. This codes for CASSRGITGNTEAFF. Full variable domain (remainder filled in from reference TRBV18 and TRBJ1-1): NAGVMQNPRHLVRRRGQEARLRCSPMKGHSHVYWYRQLPEEGLKFMVYLQKENIIDESGMPKERFSAEFPKEGPSILRIQQVVRGDSAAYFCASSRGITGNTEAFFGQGTRLTVV.

The genes are TRBV19 and TRBJ2-1; maybe TRBD1 (5 bases). V lost 5 bases, J lost 5 bases, and 19 bases lay in between. The germline V gene has CDR1 LNHDA and CDR2 SQIVND (reference sequence). The CDR3 consists of 16 residues. This chain's CDR3 is CASSGNRVGADNEQFF. The CDR3 bases are TGTGCCAGTAGTGGAAATAGAGTTGGGGCAGACAATGAGCAGTTCTTC.

The CDR3 spells CASSLVSGGNTGELFF. The DNA for the CDR3 is TGTGCCAGCAGCTTGGTTTCCGGGGGGAACACCGGGGAGCTGTTTTTT. The rearrangement joins TRBV5-4 to TRBJ2-2, with D possibly matching TRBD2 (6 bases). The ends were cut back, 0 bases at V and 1 base at J, with 10 bases in the middle. Germline-derived CDR1 and CDR2 are SGHNT and YYREEE (reference sequence). This CDR3 is 16 amino acids long.

The chain links TRBV18 to TRBJ1-2, with a possible D match to TRBD1 (6 bases). Germline V gives CDR1 KGHSH, CDR2 LQKENI. The CDR3 has 15 residues. Between the trimmed V and J ends, which lost 0 bases and 5 bases, there was a span of 13 bases. CDR3 bases: TGTGCCAGCTCACCACCGGACAGTGACTATTATGGCTACACCTTC. Translation: CASSPPDSDYYGYTF.

The chain recombines TRBV7-3 with TRBJ2-2; TRBD1 aligns across 7 bases. This CDR3 has 14 residues. The J segment lost 5 bases and the V segment lost 6 bases, leaving 6 bases of the junction unmatched. Looked up from germline, CDR1 is SGHTA and CDR2 is FQGTGA. CDR3 sequence (DNA): TGTGCCAGCAGTCCTACAGGGGAGACCGGGGAGCTGTTTTTT. Amino acids: CASSPTGETGELFF.

V gene TRBV19 combines with J gene TRBJ1-4, with TRBD1 identical over 7 bases. CDR1 LNHDA and CDR2 SQIVND come from the germline V gene (reference sequence). The CDR3 length is 15 residues. After removal of 3 bases from V and 5 bases from J, the junction contained 6 bases not matched to a gene. The CDR3 protein is CASSMKTGRNEKLFF. CDR3 coding DNA: TGTGCCAGTAGTATGAAGACAGGGCGAAATGAAAAACTGTTTTTT.

The chain links TRBV10-3 to TRBJ1-5; 7 nucleotides match TRBD1. The CDR3 covers 13 residues. The V gene's germline CDR1 is ENHRY and CDR2 SYGVKD. The V segment lost 4 bases and the J segment 5 bases; nucleotides outside the gene matches: 2. CDR3 amino acids: CAISVDRDQPQHF. CDR3 bases: TGTGCCATCAGTGTAGACAGGGATCAGCCCCAGCATTTT.

The V call is TRBV7-8, the J call TRBJ1-4; D is possibly TRBD1 (5 bases). The CDR3 sequence is 17 residues long. Trimming left V 5 bases short and J 4 bases short, with 20 bases between. Germline V gene data show CDR1 as SGHVS and CDR2 as FQNEAQ. CDR3 loop: CASSLRRGAAFNEKLFF. CDR3 in DNA: TGTGCCAGCAGCCTCAGACGGGGCGCAGCCTTTAATGAAAAACTGTTTTTT.

This chain uses TRBV9 with TRBJ1-1; D might be TRBD1 (5 bases). The germline V gene encodes CDR1 SGDLS and CDR2 YYNGEE. Trimming shortened V by 4 bases and J by 4 bases, and 20 bases separated the two germline ends. There are 16 residues in the CDR3. The CDR3 here is CASSPLPQLRGTEAFF. The CDR3 DNA is TGTGCCAGCAGCCCCCTCCCCCAATTAAGGGGCACTGAAGCTTTCTTT.